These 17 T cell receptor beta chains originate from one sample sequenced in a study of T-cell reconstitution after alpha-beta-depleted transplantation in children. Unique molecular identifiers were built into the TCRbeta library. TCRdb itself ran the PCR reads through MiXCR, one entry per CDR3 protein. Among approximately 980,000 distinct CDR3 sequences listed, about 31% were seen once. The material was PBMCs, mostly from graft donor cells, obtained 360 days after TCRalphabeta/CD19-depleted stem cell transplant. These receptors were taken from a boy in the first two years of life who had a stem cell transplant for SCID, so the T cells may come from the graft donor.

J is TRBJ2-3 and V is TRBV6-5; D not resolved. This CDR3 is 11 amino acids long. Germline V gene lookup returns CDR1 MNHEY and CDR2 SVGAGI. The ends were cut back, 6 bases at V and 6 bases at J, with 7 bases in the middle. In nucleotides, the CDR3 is TGTGCCAGCAGACGATGGGATACGCAGTATTTT. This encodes CASRRWDTQYF.

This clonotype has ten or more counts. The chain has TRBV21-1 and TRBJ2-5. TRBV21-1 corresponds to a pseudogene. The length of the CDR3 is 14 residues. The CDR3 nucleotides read TGTGCCAGCAGCAAAGGTTACTGGGGAGAGACCCAGTACTTC. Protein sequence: CASSKGYWGETQYF.

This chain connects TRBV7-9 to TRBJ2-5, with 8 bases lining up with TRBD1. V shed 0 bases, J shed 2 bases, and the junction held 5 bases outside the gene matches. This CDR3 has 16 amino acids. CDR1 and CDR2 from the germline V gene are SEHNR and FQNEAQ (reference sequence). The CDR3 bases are TGTGCCAGCAGCTTAGCCAACAGGGGGATTCAAGAGACCCAGTACTTC. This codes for CASSLANRGIQETQYF.

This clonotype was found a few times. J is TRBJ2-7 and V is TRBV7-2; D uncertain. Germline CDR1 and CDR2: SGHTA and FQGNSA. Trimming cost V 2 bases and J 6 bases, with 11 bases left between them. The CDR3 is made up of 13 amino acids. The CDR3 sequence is CASSLTLVAEQYF. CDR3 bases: TGTGCCAGCAGCTTAACTCTTGTGGCCGAGCAGTACTTC.

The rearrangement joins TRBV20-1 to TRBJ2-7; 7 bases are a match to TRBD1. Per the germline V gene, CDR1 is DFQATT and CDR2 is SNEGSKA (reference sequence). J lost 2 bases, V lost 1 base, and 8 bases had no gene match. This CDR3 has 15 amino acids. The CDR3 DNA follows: TGCAGTGCTAGAGGACAGGGTCGGAACCCCTACGAGCAGTACTTC. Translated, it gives CSARGQGRNPYEQYF.

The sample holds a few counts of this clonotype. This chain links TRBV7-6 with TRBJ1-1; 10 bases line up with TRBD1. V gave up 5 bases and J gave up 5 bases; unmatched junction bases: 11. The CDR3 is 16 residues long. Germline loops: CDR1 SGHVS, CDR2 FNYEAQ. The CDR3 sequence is CASSPGQGWGGTEAFF. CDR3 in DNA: TGTGCCAGCAGCCCGGGACAGGGGTGGGGGGGGACTGAAGCTTTCTTT.

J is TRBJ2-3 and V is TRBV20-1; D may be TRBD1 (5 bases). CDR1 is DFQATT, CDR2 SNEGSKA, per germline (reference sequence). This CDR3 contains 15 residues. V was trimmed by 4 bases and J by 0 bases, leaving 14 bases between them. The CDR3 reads CSAIVTGASTDTQYF. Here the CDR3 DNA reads TGCAGTGCTATAGTCACAGGTGCTAGCACAGATACGCAGTATTTT.

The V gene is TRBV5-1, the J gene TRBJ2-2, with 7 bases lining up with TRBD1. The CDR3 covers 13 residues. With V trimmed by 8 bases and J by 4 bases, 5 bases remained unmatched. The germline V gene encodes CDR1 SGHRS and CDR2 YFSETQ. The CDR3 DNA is TGCGCCAGTGGCGACAGGGTCACCGGGGAGCTGTTTTTT. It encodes CASGDRVTGELFF.

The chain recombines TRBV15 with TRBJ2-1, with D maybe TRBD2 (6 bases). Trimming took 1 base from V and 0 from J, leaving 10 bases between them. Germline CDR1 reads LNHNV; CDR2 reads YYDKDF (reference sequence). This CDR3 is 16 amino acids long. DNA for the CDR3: TGTGCCACCAGCAGAGCCGGGAGTAGCTCCTACAATGAGCAGTTCTTC. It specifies CATSRAGSSSYNEQFF.

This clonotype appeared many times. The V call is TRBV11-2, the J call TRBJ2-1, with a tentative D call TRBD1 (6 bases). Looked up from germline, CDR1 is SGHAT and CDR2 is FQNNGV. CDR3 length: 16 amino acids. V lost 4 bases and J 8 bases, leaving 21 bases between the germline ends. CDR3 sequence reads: CASSSNRVRIHDEQFF. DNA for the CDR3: TGTGCCAGCAGCTCCAACAGGGTTCGCATTCACGATGAGCAGTTCTTC.

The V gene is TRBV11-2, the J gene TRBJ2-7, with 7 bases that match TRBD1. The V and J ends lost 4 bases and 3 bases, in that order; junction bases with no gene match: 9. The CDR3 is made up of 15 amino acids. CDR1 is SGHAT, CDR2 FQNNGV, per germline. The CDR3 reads CASSSHRGQGYEQYF. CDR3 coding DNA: TGTGCCAGCAGCTCACATAGGGGGCAGGGCTACGAGCAGTACTTC.

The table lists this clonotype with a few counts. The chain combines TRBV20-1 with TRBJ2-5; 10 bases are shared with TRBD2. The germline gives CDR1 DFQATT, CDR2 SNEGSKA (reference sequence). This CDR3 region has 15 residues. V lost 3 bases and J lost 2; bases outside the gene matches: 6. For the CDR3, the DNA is TGCAGTGCTAGTCGAGCGGGGGGGAGGCAAGAGACCCAGTACTTC. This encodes CSASRAGGRQETQYF.

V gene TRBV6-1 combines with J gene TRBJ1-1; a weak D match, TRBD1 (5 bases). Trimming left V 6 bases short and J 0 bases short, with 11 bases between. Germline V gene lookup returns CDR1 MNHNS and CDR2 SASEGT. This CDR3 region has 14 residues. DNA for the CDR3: TGTGCCAGCAGATCAGGGCACATGAACACTGAAGCTTTCTTT. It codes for CASRSGHMNTEAFF.

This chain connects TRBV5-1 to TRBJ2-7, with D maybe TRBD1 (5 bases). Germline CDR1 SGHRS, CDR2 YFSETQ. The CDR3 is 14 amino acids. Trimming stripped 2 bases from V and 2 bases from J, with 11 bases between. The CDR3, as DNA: TGCGCCAGCAGCTTCCCAGGGTTCCCCTACGAGCAGTACTTC. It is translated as CASSFPGFPYEQYF. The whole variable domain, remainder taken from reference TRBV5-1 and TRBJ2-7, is KAGVTQTPRYLIKTRGQQVTLSCSPISGHRSVSWYQQTPGQGLQFLFEYFSETQRNKGNFPGRFSGRQFSNSRSEMNVSTLELGDSALYLCASSFPGFPYEQYFGPGTRLTVT.

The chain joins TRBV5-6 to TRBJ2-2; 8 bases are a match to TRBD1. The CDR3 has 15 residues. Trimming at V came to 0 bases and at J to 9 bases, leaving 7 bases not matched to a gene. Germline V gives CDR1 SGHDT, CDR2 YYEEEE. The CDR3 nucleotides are TGTGCCAGCAGCTTGGGGGACAGGACCGACCGGGAGCTGTTTTTT. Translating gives CASSLGDRTDRELFF.

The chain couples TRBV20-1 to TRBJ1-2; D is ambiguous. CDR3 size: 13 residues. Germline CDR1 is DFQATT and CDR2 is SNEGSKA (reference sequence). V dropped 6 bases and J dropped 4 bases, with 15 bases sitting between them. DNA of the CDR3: TGCAGTGCGGTCGGACGGATTTTCTATGGCTACACCTTC. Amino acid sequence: CSAVGRIFYGYTF.

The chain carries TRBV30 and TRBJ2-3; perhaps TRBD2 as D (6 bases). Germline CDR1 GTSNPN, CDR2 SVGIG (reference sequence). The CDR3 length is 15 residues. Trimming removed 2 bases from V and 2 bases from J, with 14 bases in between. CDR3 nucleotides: TGTGCCTGGAGTTTTAACGGGGGATACACAGATACGCAGTATTTT. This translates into CAWSFNGGYTDTQYF.